This T cell receptor beta chain was sequenced for a study of T cell clonality in common variable immunodeficiency. The sample holds many counts of this clone. Its antigen is as yet unknown. The read ends 3 residues shy of where the CDR3 ends; the end is completed using the germline J gene. Sequencing was performed with immunoSEQ multiplex PCR; in TCRdb, only in-frame clones are kept and a portion is missing. The sample includes over 30,000 clones, none of them occurring once. Notes on the study in general: In common variable immunodeficiency, TCR beta chains reportedly carried fewer deletions and N-nucleotide insertions.

V shed 4 bases, J shed 4 bases, and the junction held 2 bases outside the gene matches. The germline V gene has CDR1 SGHNT and CDR2 YYREEE (reference sequence). The CDR3 length is 14 residues. This chain joins TRBV5-4 and TRBJ2-1; TRBD2 aligns across 10 bases. Sequenced sample: peripheral blood mononuclear cells. This receptor was obtained from a human donor with common variable immunodeficiency. The part of the CDR3 DNA that was read is TGTGCCAGCAGCCGACTAGCGGGTTACAATGAG. Its protein is CASSRLAGYNE. The full CDR3 protein reads CASSRLAGYNEQFF.